In this sample, the clone carrying this T cell receptor beta chain turned up once. Sequencing was performed with immunoSEQ multiplex PCR; in TCRdb, only in-frame clones are kept and a portion is missing. The sample consists of roughly 2 million clones, 85% to 95% of them appearing once. Trimming left V 6 bases short and J 6 bases short, with 10 bases between. Germline V gene sequence: CDR1 SNHLY, CDR2 FYNNEI. The CDR3 is 12 residues long. The data belong to a study of shared clonotypes between healthy human individuals. Sequenced sample: naive CD4+ T cells sorted from blood. As to subset: CD45RA+ positively selected. The TCR sequence derives from a man younger than 30 in good health. The chain recombines TRBV2 with TRBJ2-3; D remains ambiguous. CDR3 in DNA: TGTGCCAGCAGCCAGATGTTGGATACGCAGTATTTT. Translated: CASSQMLDTQYF.